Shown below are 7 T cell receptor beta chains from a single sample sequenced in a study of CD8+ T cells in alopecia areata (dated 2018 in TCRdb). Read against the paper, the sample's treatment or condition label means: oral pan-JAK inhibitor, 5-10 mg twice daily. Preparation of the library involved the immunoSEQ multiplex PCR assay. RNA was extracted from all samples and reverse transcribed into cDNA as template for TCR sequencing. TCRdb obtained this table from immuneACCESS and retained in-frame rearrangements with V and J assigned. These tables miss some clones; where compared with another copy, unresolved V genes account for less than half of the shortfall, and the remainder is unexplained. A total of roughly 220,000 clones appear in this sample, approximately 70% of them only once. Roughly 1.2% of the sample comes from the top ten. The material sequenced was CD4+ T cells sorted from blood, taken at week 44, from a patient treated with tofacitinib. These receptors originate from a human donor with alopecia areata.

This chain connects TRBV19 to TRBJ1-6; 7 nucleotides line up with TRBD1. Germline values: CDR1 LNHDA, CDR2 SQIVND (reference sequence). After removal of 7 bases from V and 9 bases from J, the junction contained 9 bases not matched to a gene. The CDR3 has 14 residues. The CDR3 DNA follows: TGTGCCAGTAAAGACAGGGAGGATGCTTCACCCCTCCACTTT. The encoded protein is CASKDREDASPLHF.

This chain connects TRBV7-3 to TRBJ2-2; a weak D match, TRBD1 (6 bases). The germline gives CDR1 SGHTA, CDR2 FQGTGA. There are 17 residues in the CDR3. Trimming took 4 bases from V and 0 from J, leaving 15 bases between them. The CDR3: CASSSSRDTANTGELFF. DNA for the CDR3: TGTGCCAGCAGCTCGTCCCGGGACACCGCGAACACCGGGGAGCTGTTTTTT. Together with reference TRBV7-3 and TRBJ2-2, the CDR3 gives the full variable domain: GAGVSQTPSNKVTEKGKYVELRCDPISGHTALYWYRQSLGQGPEFLIYFQGTGAADDSGLPNDRFFAVRPEGSVSTLKIQRTERGDSAVYLCASSSSRDTANTGELFFGEGSRLTVL.

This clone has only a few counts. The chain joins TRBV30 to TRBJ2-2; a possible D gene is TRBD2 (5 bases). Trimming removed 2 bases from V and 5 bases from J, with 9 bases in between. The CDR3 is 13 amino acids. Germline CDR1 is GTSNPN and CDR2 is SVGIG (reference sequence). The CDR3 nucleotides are TGTGCCTGGAGTCAACGGGGAACCGGGGAGCTGTTTTTT. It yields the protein CAWSQRGTGELFF.

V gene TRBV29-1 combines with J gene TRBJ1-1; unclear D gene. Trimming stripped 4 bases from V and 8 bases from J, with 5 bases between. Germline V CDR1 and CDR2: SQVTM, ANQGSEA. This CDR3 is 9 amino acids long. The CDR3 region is CSVGPEAFF. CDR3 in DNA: TGCAGCGTTGGCCCAGAAGCTTTCTTT.

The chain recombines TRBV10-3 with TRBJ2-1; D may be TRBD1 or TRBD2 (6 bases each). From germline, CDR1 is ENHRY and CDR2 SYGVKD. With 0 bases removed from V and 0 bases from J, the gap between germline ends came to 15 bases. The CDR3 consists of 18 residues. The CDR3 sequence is CAISESKRGASSYNEQFF. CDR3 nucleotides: TGTGCCATCAGTGAGTCGAAAAGGGGGGCGAGCTCCTACAATGAGCAGTTCTTC.

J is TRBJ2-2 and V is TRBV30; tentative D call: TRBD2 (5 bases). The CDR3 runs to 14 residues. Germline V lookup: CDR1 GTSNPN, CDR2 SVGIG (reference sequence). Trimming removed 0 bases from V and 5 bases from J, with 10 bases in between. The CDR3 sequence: CAWSVLRATGELFF. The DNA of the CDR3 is TGTGCCTGGAGTGTATTGCGGGCGACCGGGGAGCTGTTTTTT.

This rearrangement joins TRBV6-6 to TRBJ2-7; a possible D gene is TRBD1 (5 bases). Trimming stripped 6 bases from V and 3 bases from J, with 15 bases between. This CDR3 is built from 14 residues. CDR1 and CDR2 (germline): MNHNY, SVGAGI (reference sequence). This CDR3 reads CASRSQGVHYEQYF. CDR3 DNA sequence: TGTGCCAGCAGATCGCAGGGTGTGCACTACGAGCAGTACTTC.